The 29 T cell receptor beta chains presented below share a single source sample, sequenced in a study of cytomegalovirus exposure and HLA in healthy donors. The primer mix had 60 Vbeta and 13 Jbeta primers. TCRdb's copy holds only in-frame clones and misses some; the assay was immunoSEQ multiplex PCR. The sample data list more than 70,000 clones. Sequenced input: PBMCs. The source of these receptors is a woman aged 60-70 years in good health and CMV-seronegative.

The gene calls are TRBV5-1 and TRBJ2-1; 7 bases are a match to TRBD1. V shed 4 bases, J shed 5 bases, and the junction held 9 bases outside the gene matches. The CDR3 is 15 amino acids. Germline-derived CDR1 and CDR2 are SGHRS and YFSETQ. CDR3 protein: CASSASQGSNNEQFF. DNA for the CDR3: TGCGCCAGCAGCGCATCACAGGGGAGCAACAATGAGCAGTTCTTC.

This chain uses TRBV7-8 with TRBJ1-5; 9 bases match TRBD1. Germline CDR1 SGHVS, CDR2 FQNEAQ. Trimming cost V 5 bases and J 0 bases; bases outside gene matches: 5. The CDR3 has 16 amino acids. CDR3 residues: CASSAGTGFSNQPQHF. The CDR3 nucleotides read TGTGCCAGCAGCGCAGGGACAGGGTTTAGCAATCAGCCCCAGCATTTT.

The V gene is TRBV6-5, the J gene TRBJ1-1, with D tentatively TRBD1 (6 bases). Germline lookup yields CDR1 MNHEY and CDR2 SVGAGI. Trimming removed 6 bases from V and 4 bases from J, with 18 bases in between. The CDR3 has 15 amino acids. CDR3 protein: CASSRTTGYGTEAFF. CDR3 DNA: TGTGCCAGCAGCCGGACCACAGGGTACGGCACTGAAGCTTTCTTT.

The V call is TRBV4-1, the J call TRBJ2-7; 8 bases line up with TRBD1. The J segment lost 1 base and the V segment lost 2 bases, leaving 7 bases of the junction unmatched. Germline V gene lookup returns CDR1 MGHRA and CDR2 YSYEKL. The CDR3 has 16 residues. CDR3 residues: CASSQQDREASYEQYF. In DNA form, the CDR3 reads TGCGCCAGCAGCCAACAGGACAGGGAAGCGTCCTACGAGCAGTACTTC.

The rearrangement joins TRBV5-1 to TRBJ2-5; tentative D call: TRBD1 (5 bases). V lost 7 bases and J lost 5, with 18 bases in between. The CDR3 consists of 14 residues. Germline CDR1 is SGHRS and CDR2 is YFSETQ. CDR3 loop: CASSPPTKGETQYF. For the CDR3, the DNA is TGCGCCAGCTCCCCCCCAACCAAGGGGGAGACCCAGTACTTC. Full variable domain (rest looked up from reference TRBV5-1 and TRBJ2-5): KAGVTQTPRYLIKTRGQQVTLSCSPISGHRSVSWYQQTPGQGLQFLFEYFSETQRNKGNFPGRFSGRQFSNSRSEMNVSTLELGDSALYLCASSPPTKGETQYFGPGTRLLVL.

The chain couples TRBV11-3 to TRBJ2-3, with 13 bases identical to TRBD2. This CDR3 contains 16 residues. Germline V gives CDR1 SGHNT, CDR2 YENEEA. The ends lost 4 bases at V and 6 bases at J; junction bases unmatched: 7. In DNA, the CDR3 is TGTGCCAGCAGCTCACCTGGACTAGCGGGAGCGGATACGCAGTATTTT. Its protein product is CASSSPGLAGADTQYF.

J is TRBJ2-7 and V is TRBV7-9; possibly TRBD2 for D (5 bases). The V gene's germline CDR1 is SEHNR and CDR2 FQNEAQ (reference sequence). The germline V and J ends were trimmed by 7 bases and 2 bases, with 15 bases remaining between them. This CDR3 comprises 14 residues. The CDR3 reads CASKRAELTYEQYF. The CDR3 coding sequence is TGTGCCAGCAAAAGAGCGGAGTTAACCTACGAGCAGTACTTC.

This sequence joins TRBV2 and TRBJ1-5; the match to TRBD1 covers 7 bases. The CDR3 contains 13 residues. V lost 6 bases to trimming and J lost 5 bases; unmatched junction nucleotides: 4. Germline loops: CDR1 SNHLY, CDR2 FYNNEI. CDR3 residues: CASRQGTDQPQHF. The CDR3 DNA reads as TGTGCCAGCAGACAGGGGACGGATCAGCCCCAGCATTTT.

The genes are TRBV19 and TRBJ1-2; 8 bases align to TRBD1. The CDR3 is 13 amino acids. Germline CDR1 and CDR2: LNHDA and SQIVND (reference sequence). The junction had 6 bases not matched to a gene; V was cut back by 7 bases and J by 5 bases. The DNA for the CDR3 is TGTGCCAGTACCATCGGACAGGGTTATGGCTACACCTTC. Its protein is CASTIGQGYGYTF.

The gene calls are TRBV27 and TRBJ2-7; 7 bases match TRBD2. Per the germline V gene, CDR1 is MNHEY and CDR2 is SMNVEV (reference sequence). Losses at the gene ends were 6 bases for V and 3 bases for J; bases not matched to a gene: 5. The CDR3 is 13 residues long. The CDR3 region has the DNA TGTGCCAGCAGGAAGCGGGGCTTCTACGAGCAGTACTTC. Translated, it gives CASRKRGFYEQYF.

V is TRBV29-1 and J is TRBJ2-3; tentatively, D is TRBD1 (6 bases). The CDR3 has 14 amino acids. V lost 4 bases to trimming and J lost 2 bases, with 13 bases between them. Germline V lookup: CDR1 SQVTM, CDR2 ANQGSEA. Here the CDR3 reads CSVAKQGSTDTQYF. The CDR3 DNA follows: TGCAGCGTTGCAAAACAGGGATCCACAGATACGCAGTATTTT.

This chain links TRBV28 with TRBJ2-5, with TRBD1 as a possible D gene (5 bases). CDR1 MDHEN and CDR2 SYDVKM come from the germline V gene. The length of the CDR3 is 12 residues. V lost 10 bases and J 5 bases, leaving 14 bases between the germline ends. The CDR3 spells CATTGGAETQYF. The CDR3 DNA reads as TGTGCCACCACGGGTGGGGCGGAGACCCAGTACTTC.

The V gene is TRBV6-5, the J gene TRBJ1-1; D is unresolved. V shed 3 bases and J shed 7 bases, with 12 bases lying between them. The CDR3 extends over 13 amino acids. Germline-derived CDR1 and CDR2 are MNHEY and SVGAGI. As DNA, the CDR3 is TGTGCCAGCAGTTATCGGGAGGTCAGTGAAGCTTTCTTT. It is translated as CASSYREVSEAFF.

The gene calls are TRBV5-1 and TRBJ2-5; D may be TRBD1 (5 bases). Germline-derived CDR1 and CDR2 are SGHRS and YFSETQ. V dropped 4 bases and J dropped 2 bases, with 9 bases sitting between them. This CDR3 spans 13 amino acids. This CDR3 is CASSPTDQETQYF. The CDR3 DNA follows: TGCGCCAGCAGCCCGACAGATCAAGAGACCCAGTACTTC.

The chain links TRBV6-1 to TRBJ1-4, with 9 bases that match TRBD1. The CDR3 length is 14 residues. V dropped 8 bases and J dropped 7; count of bases not matched to a gene: 8. The germline gives CDR1 MNHNS, CDR2 SASEGT. This CDR3 is CASVQGAVGEKLFF. The CDR3, as DNA: TGTGCCAGCGTACAGGGGGCTGTCGGTGAAAAACTGTTTTTT.

The chain is built from TRBV7-3 and TRBJ2-2, with D tentatively TRBD2 (6 bases). The CDR3 consists of 18 residues. From germline, CDR1 is SGHTA and CDR2 FQGTGA. V was shortened by 1 base and J by 6 bases, with 21 bases between the two germline ends. For the CDR3, the DNA is TGTGCCAGCAGCTTAAATACCCCACTGGGCGGGAAGGCCGGGGAGCTGTTTTTT. Protein: CASSLNTPLGGKAGELFF.

V gene TRBV5-1 combines with J gene TRBJ2-1; 9 bases agree with TRBD2. V gave up 4 bases and J gave up 4 bases; unmatched junction bases: 6. CDR1 SGHRS and CDR2 YFSETQ come from the germline V gene. The CDR3 has 15 residues. The chain's CDR3 is CASSPVAGGYNEQFF. The CDR3 DNA is TGCGCCAGCAGCCCCGTGGCGGGAGGGTACAATGAGCAGTTCTTC. Full variable domain (missing parts from reference TRBV5-1 and TRBJ2-1): KAGVTQTPRYLIKTRGQQVTLSCSPISGHRSVSWYQQTPGQGLQFLFEYFSETQRNKGNFPGRFSGRQFSNSRSEMNVSTLELGDSALYLCASSPVAGGYNEQFFGPGTRLTVL.

The V call is TRBV7-9, the J call TRBJ2-6; weak D call: TRBD1 (6 bases). The CDR3 is 16 residues long. Germline V lookup: CDR1 SEHNR, CDR2 FQNEAQ (reference sequence). V dropped 7 bases and J dropped 2 bases, with 15 bases sitting between them. The CDR3 bases are TGTGCCAGCATCCCGGCAGGGGCGCCTGGGGCCAACGTCCTGACTTTC. Its translation is CASIPAGAPGANVLTF.

This chain connects TRBV7-2 to TRBJ2-7; D is perhaps TRBD2 (6 bases). The length of the CDR3 is 15 residues. Germline V gene lookup returns CDR1 SGHTA and CDR2 FQGNSA. Trimming removed 1 base at V and 3 bases at J, with 13 bases between. CDR3 protein: CASSLVSASDYEQYF. The DNA of the CDR3 is TGTGCCAGCAGCTTAGTCTCGGCTAGCGACTACGAGCAGTACTTC.

The chain links TRBV19 to TRBJ1-1; D is uncertain. The CDR3 loop spans 13 amino acids. With 6 bases removed from V and 4 bases from J, the gap between germline ends came to 12 bases. Looked up from germline, CDR1 is LNHDA and CDR2 is SQIVND (reference sequence). CDR3 nucleotide sequence: TGTGCCAGTAGCGGTACAGTTATCACTGAAGCTTTCTTT. Its translation: CASSGTVITEAFF.

The chain is built from TRBV6-5 and TRBJ1-2; D might be TRBD1 (5 bases). CDR1 is MNHEY, CDR2 SVGAGI, per germline. The CDR3 loop spans 15 amino acids. The germline V and J ends were trimmed by 8 bases and 6 bases, with 22 bases remaining between them. The CDR3 sequence is CASARITGGEDGYTF. CDR3 bases: TGTGCCAGCGCTCGTATTACTGGAGGGGAGGATGGCTACACCTTC.

The V call is TRBV6-1, the J call TRBJ2-1; 9 nucleotides line up with TRBD2. This CDR3 region has 15 residues. Trimming removed 2 bases from V and 5 bases from J; junction bases left unmatched: 4. From germline, CDR1 is MNHNS and CDR2 SASEGT. Here the CDR3 DNA reads TGTGCCAGCAGTGAACGACTAGCGGCGAACAATGAGCAGTTCTTC. Its translation: CASSERLAANNEQFF.

This chain uses TRBV7-9 with TRBJ2-3; a weak D match, TRBD2 (5 bases). Germline V CDR1 and CDR2: SEHNR, FQNEAQ (reference sequence). Trimming took off 5 bases at V and 6 bases at J, with 24 bases between the two ends. The CDR3 runs to 17 residues. The CDR3 here is CASSPLSEGVVTDTQYF. CDR3 sequence (DNA): TGTGCCAGCAGCCCCCTTTCAGAGGGAGTGGTGACCGATACGCAGTATTTT.

In regard to this clone: This sample includes further DNA sequences coding for the same CDR3. The genes are TRBV6-1 and TRBJ2-1; TRBD1 agrees at 9 bases. The J segment lost 3 bases and the V segment lost 6 bases, leaving 6 bases of the junction unmatched. This CDR3 is 15 amino acids long. Germline V gives CDR1 MNHNS, CDR2 SASEGT. CDR3 in DNA: TGTGCCAGCAGGCAAAGGACAGGGGACTACAATGAGCAGTTCTTC. This encodes CASRQRTGDYNEQFF.

This sequence joins TRBV10-3 and TRBJ2-3, with TRBD2 matching over 9 bases. Germline lookup yields CDR1 ENHRY and CDR2 SYGVKD. V gave up 9 bases and J gave up 1 base; unmatched junction bases: 8. The CDR3 covers 15 residues. The CDR3 nucleotides are TGTGCCATGAGACCGGGACTAGCCGGCACAGATACGCAGTATTTT. It specifies CAMRPGLAGTDTQYF.

The chain is built from TRBV7-9 and TRBJ2-2, with D possibly matching TRBD2 (6 bases). CDR3 length: 13 amino acids. Germline V gene lookup returns CDR1 SEHNR and CDR2 FQNEAQ (reference sequence). V shed 5 bases and J shed 4 bases, with 8 bases lying between them. CDR3 sequence reads: CASSRDFTGELFF. The CDR3 coding sequence is TGTGCCAGCAGCCGGGACTTCACCGGGGAGCTGTTTTTT.

The chain is built from TRBV28 and TRBJ2-6; 8 bases are shared with TRBD2. V shed 5 bases, J shed 0 bases, and the junction held 9 bases outside the gene matches. The CDR3 loop spans 18 amino acids. Germline V gives CDR1 MDHEN, CDR2 SYDVKM. CDR3 coding DNA: TGTGCCAGCAGTACAACCCTAGCGGGCGGCTCTGGGGCCAACGTCCTGACTTTC. Its protein is CASSTTLAGGSGANVLTF.

This rearrangement joins TRBV7-2 to TRBJ1-2, with 7 bases matching TRBD1. Germline CDR1 reads SGHTA; CDR2 reads FQGNSA. The CDR3 sequence is 13 residues long. V gave up 5 bases and J gave up 7 bases; unmatched junction bases: 7. CDR3 DNA sequence: TGTGCCAGCAGCCTACGACAGGGAGCTGGCTACACCTTC. Protein sequence: CASSLRQGAGYTF.

The V call is TRBV5-1, the J call TRBJ2-4; 11 bases align to TRBD2. The length of the CDR3 is 23 residues. Germline CDR1 is SGHRS and CDR2 is YFSETQ. J lost 0 bases, V lost 4 bases, and 24 bases had no gene match. CDR3 bases: TGCGCCAGCAGCCAAAATCCAGGCCTAGCGGGAGGTCGGTGGAGCGGAGCCAAAAACATTCAGTACTTC. Protein product: CASSQNPGLAGGRWSGAKNIQYF.